Following are 6 T cell receptor beta chains from one sample sequenced in a study of PD-L1 blockade in urothelial cancer. This table comes from immunoSEQ multiplex PCR, and its TCRdb copy is limited to in-frame clones, with some not included. The sample consists of around 62,000 clones, approximately 91% of them appearing once. Time point specified: peripheral blood 6 weeks after treatment start. Specimen: PBMCs, collected around atezolizumab (anti-PD-L1) treatment. The source is a man aged 60 to 75 with urothelial cancer.

The chain uses TRBV29-1 and TRBJ2-7, with TRBD1 identical over 9 bases. The CDR3 is made up of 12 amino acids. V lost 7 bases and J lost 5; bases outside the gene matches: 6. Germline V gives CDR1 SQVTM, CDR2 ANQGSEA. CDR3 sequence (DNA): TGCAGCGGCCTCGACAGGGGGAACGAGCAGTACTTC. As protein: CSGLDRGNEQYF.

This clone occurred once. This chain joins TRBV5-1 and TRBJ2-1; perhaps TRBD2 as D (7 bases). V lost 0 bases to trimming and J lost 4 bases, with 14 bases between them. Per germline, CDR1 SGHRS and CDR2 YFSETQ. CDR3 length equals 16 residues. The CDR3 region is CASSLEGGGRYNEQFF. The CDR3 DNA is TGCGCCAGCAGCTTGGAAGGGGGGGGGAGGTACAATGAGCAGTTCTTC.

V and J are TRBV6-5 and TRBJ1-6; a possible D gene is TRBD1 (5 bases). Trimming pared 8 bases from V and 7 bases from J, leaving 18 bases between. This CDR3 comprises 15 residues. Germline V lookup: CDR1 MNHEY, CDR2 SVGAGI. DNA of the CDR3: TGTGCCAGCCTAAGGAAGGGGAGGCCGAATTCACCCCTCCACTTT. It yields the protein CASLRKGRPNSPLHF.

The rearrangement uses TRBV11-3 and TRBJ2-5; no firm D call. The germline V gene encodes CDR1 SGHNT and CDR2 YENEEA. The CDR3 totals 13 residues. The V gene lost 2 bases and the J gene lost 3 bases, with 7 bases spanning the gap. CDR3 sequence (DNA): TGTGCCAGCAGCTTATCTGTAAAAGAGACCCAGTACTTC. Its translation: CASSLSVKETQYF.

V and J are TRBV7-2 and TRBJ1-2, with D possibly matching TRBD1 (5 bases). Germline CDR1 and CDR2: SGHTA and FQGNSA. The V gene lost 4 bases and the J gene lost 8 bases, with 23 bases spanning the gap. The CDR3 is 16 amino acids. The CDR3 here is CASSSNLAGLTGGYTF. CDR3 DNA sequence: TGTGCCAGCAGCTCCAACTTAGCGGGGCTAACGGGGGGCTACACCTTC.

This sequence joins TRBV30 and TRBJ2-7; 9 nucleotides align to TRBD1. Germline V gene sequence: CDR1 GTSNPN, CDR2 SVGIG (reference sequence). The CDR3 totals 13 residues. CDR3 in DNA: TGTGCTCGCCCGGACAGGGGTTCCTACGAGCAGTACTTC. This sequence encodes CARPDRGSYEQYF.